A single sample is the source of the 29 T cell receptor beta chains below, sequenced in a study of blood T cell repertoires in COVID-19 (dated by TCRdb to between 2020 and 2021). The library was prepared using the immunoSEQ multiplex PCR assay. TCRdb provides this immuneACCESS table in a form limited to in-frame rearrangements. Some clones are lacking; in checked studies, under half of them reflect an unresolved V gene, and why the rest are absent is not known. In this sample the table shows about 140,000 clones, roughly 89% of which occur a single time. The ten largest clonotypes hold over 8.5% of the sample. Sequencing was carried out using peripheral blood. The receptors shown here come from a woman between 50 and 59 years old with active or convalescent COVID-19.

This chain uses TRBV7-6 with TRBJ2-1, with 7 bases matching TRBD2. Trimming took 5 bases from V and 0 from J; bases not matched to a gene: 7. CDR3 length: 16 amino acids. CDR1 is SGHVS and CDR2 is FNYEAQ in the germline V gene. The CDR3 sequence is CASSARAGNSYNEQFF. The CDR3 bases are TGTGCCAGCAGCGCTCGAGCGGGAAACTCCTACAATGAGCAGTTCTTC.

This clone was detected ten times or more. The V gene is TRBV19, the J gene TRBJ2-7; 10 bases line up with TRBD1. This CDR3 comprises 14 residues. In germline, CDR1 is LNHDA, CDR2 SQIVND (reference sequence). V was clipped by 6 bases and J by 1 base; unmatched bases: 3. This CDR3 is CASRGQGKSYEQYF. The CDR3 DNA reads as TGTGCCAGTAGGGGACAGGGGAAATCCTACGAGCAGTACTTC.

The gene calls are TRBV7-2 and TRBJ2-7; D unresolved. The CDR3 is 16 amino acids. Germline V gene data show CDR1 as SGHTA and CDR2 as FQGNSA. V lost 1 base and J lost 4, with 17 bases in between. In DNA form, the CDR3 reads TGTGCCAGCAGCTTAGGTAGTGTCCTAGTAAAGTACGAGCAGTACTTC. This translates into CASSLGSVLVKYEQYF.

The chain uses TRBV2 and TRBJ1-1; the D gene is possibly TRBD1 (6 bases). The V gene lost 3 bases and the J gene lost 4 bases, with 21 bases spanning the gap. There are 17 residues in the CDR3. From germline, CDR1 is SNHLY and CDR2 FYNNEI. The DNA of the CDR3 is TGTGCCAGCAGTGAGAAGGCAGGGGTGGATTTCGGCACTGAAGCTTTCTTT. Its protein product is CASSEKAGVDFGTEAFF.

This chain links TRBV27 with TRBJ1-5; 9 nucleotides agree with TRBD1. From germline, CDR1 is MNHEY and CDR2 SMNVEV (reference sequence). The CDR3 contains 17 residues. J was trimmed by 9 bases and V by 7 bases; bases with no gene match: 19. The CDR3 reads CASTPLTRTGELGPQHF. CDR3 coding DNA: TGTGCCAGCACTCCATTAACGAGGACAGGGGAGTTGGGGCCCCAGCATTTT.

This chain connects TRBV7-2 to TRBJ2-3; 10 nucleotides line up with TRBD1. This CDR3 is 15 amino acids long. Unmatched junction bases numbered 3, after V lost 5 bases and J lost 1 base. Germline lookup yields CDR1 SGHTA and CDR2 FQGNSA. The CDR3 loop reads CASSIGTGGTDTQYF. DNA for the CDR3: TGTGCCAGCAGCATCGGGACAGGGGGCACAGATACGCAGTATTTT.

The genes are TRBV6-2 or TRBV6-3 and TRBJ2-3; the match to TRBD2 covers 10 bases. The CDR3 is 17 amino acids. Germline V gives CDR1 MNHEY, CDR2 SVGEGT. Trimming cost V 2 bases and J 0 bases; bases outside gene matches: 5. The CDR3 bases are TGTGCCAGCAGTTACAGGGGACTAGCGACTAGCACAGATACGCAGTATTTT. Protein product: CASSYRGLATSTDTQYF.

The chain combines TRBV25-1 with TRBJ1-1; D gene uncertain. Germline assignment: CDR1 MGHDK and CDR2 SYGVNS. The CDR3 sequence is 11 residues long. V was cut by 6 bases and J by 3 bases, with 5 bases left in between. This CDR3 is CASSVYTEAFF. CDR3 nucleotide sequence: TGTGCCAGCAGCGTCTACACTGAAGCTTTCTTT. The whole variable domain, remainder taken from reference TRBV25-1 and TRBJ1-1, is EADIYQTPRYLVIGTGKKITLECSQTMGHDKMYWYQQDPGMELHLIHYSYGVNSTEKGDLSSESTVSRIRTEHFPLTLESARPSHTSQYLCASSVYTEAFFGQGTRLTVV.

The chain carries TRBV6-2 or TRBV6-3 and TRBJ2-5, with D maybe TRBD2 (6 bases). V shed 5 bases and J shed 2 bases, with 15 bases lying between them. The CDR3 covers 15 residues. CDR1 is MNHEY, CDR2 SVGEGT, per germline. The DNA of the CDR3 is TGTGCCAGCAGTGTATGGGAGGTGATACAAGAGACCCAGTACTTC. This gives the protein CASSVWEVIQETQYF.

V gene TRBV30 combines with J gene TRBJ1-4, with 8 bases lining up with TRBD1. The CDR3 sequence is 16 residues long. CDR1 is GTSNPN, CDR2 SVGIG, per germline (reference sequence). Trimming removed 2 bases from V and 5 bases from J; junction bases left unmatched: 10. CDR3 in DNA: TGTGCCTGGAGTCCCCCGGGGACAGGCGGAAATGAAAAACTGTTTTTT. Translating it yields CAWSPPGTGGNEKLFF.

V and J are TRBV6-1 and TRBJ2-5, with TRBD2 as a possible D gene (5 bases). CDR1 is MNHNS and CDR2 is SASEGT in the germline V gene. V lost 1 base and J lost 5, with 11 bases in between. CDR3 length: 14 residues. The chain's CDR3 is CASSEVGGAETQYF. Here the CDR3 DNA reads TGTGCCAGCAGTGAAGTAGGAGGAGCGGAGACCCAGTACTTC.

The rearrangement links TRBV28 to TRBJ1-4; 12 bases match TRBD1. With V trimmed by 6 bases and J by 10 bases, 12 bases remained unmatched. The germline CDR1 and CDR2 sequences are MDHEN and SYDVKM. The CDR3 is 16 residues long. The CDR3 nucleotides are TGTGCCAGCAGCCCGGGACAGGGGGCAATGGGGGGAAAACTGTTTTTT. Protein product: CASSPGQGAMGGKLFF. The whole variable domain, filled in from reference TRBV28 and TRBJ1-4, reads DVKVTQSSRYLVKRTGEKVFLECVQDMDHENMFWYRQDPGLGLRLIYFSYDVKMKEKGDIPEGYSVSREKKERFSLILESASTNQTSMYLCASSPGQGAMGGKLFFGSGTQLSVL.

The chain uses TRBV7-9 and TRBJ2-7, with a possible D match to TRBD1 (5 bases). Germline-derived CDR1 and CDR2 are SEHNR and FQNEAQ (reference sequence). V shed 6 bases and J shed 5 bases, with 8 bases lying between them. There are 11 residues in the CDR3. DNA for the CDR3: TGTGCCAGCAGAGGGGCGGACGAGCAGTACTTC. It yields the protein CASRGADEQYF.

The rearrangement links TRBV12-3 or TRBV12-4 to TRBJ1-4, with a tentative D call TRBD1 (5 bases). Trimming left V 1 base short and J 8 bases short, with 8 bases between. The CDR3 runs 13 residues. In DNA form, the CDR3 reads TGTGCCAGCAGTTTAGGGGGGGTAGAAAAACTGTTTTTT. Its translation is CASSLGGVEKLFF.

The V gene is TRBV6-1, the J gene TRBJ1-1, with a tentative D call TRBD1 (6 bases). This CDR3 is 16 amino acids long. V was shortened by 2 bases and J by 0 bases, with 13 bases between the two germline ends. Germline CDR1 reads MNHNS; CDR2 reads SASEGT. The CDR3: CASSEPTQGLNTEAFF. In DNA form, the CDR3 reads TGTGCCAGCAGTGAACCCACCCAGGGGTTGAACACTGAAGCTTTCTTT.

The DNA for the CDR3 is TGTGCCAGCATAACACAGGGGGGGAATTCACCCCTCCACTTT. This gives the protein CASITQGGNSPLHF. The chain combines TRBV6-5 with TRBJ1-6, with 8 bases identical to TRBD1. Germline values: CDR1 MNHEY, CDR2 SVGAGI. Trimming removed 7 bases from V and 7 bases from J; junction bases left unmatched: 6. The CDR3 consists of 14 residues.

The CDR3 DNA follows: TGCGCCAGCAGCTCGGGACAGGGGGCTTCGAACACCGGGGAGCTGTTTTTT. Amino acids: CASSSGQGASNTGELFF. J is TRBJ2-2 and V is TRBV5-1, with 12 bases identical to TRBD1. Losses at the gene ends were 3 bases for V and 0 bases for J; bases not matched to a gene: 3. Germline V lookup: CDR1 SGHRS, CDR2 YFSETQ. The CDR3 length is 17 residues.

V and J are TRBV28 and TRBJ1-2; TRBD1 matches at 7 bases. Germline lookup yields CDR1 MDHEN and CDR2 SYDVKM. V lost 7 bases to trimming and J lost 7 bases; unmatched junction nucleotides: 6. This CDR3 has 12 amino acids. The CDR3 DNA reads as TGTGCCAGCACTCGGGCAGGGGGTGGCTACACCTTC. Protein product: CASTRAGGGYTF.

The chain links TRBV27 to TRBJ1-1; 8 bases match TRBD1. With V trimmed by 6 bases and J by 2 bases, 2 bases remained unmatched. This CDR3 is 13 amino acids long. Germline assignment: CDR1 MNHEY and CDR2 SMNVEV (reference sequence). The CDR3: CASRQGGNTEAFF. For the CDR3, the DNA is TGTGCCAGCAGACAGGGGGGAAACACTGAAGCTTTCTTT.

DNA of the CDR3: TGTGCCAGCAGTCCACAAGGGGGCGTTAGGGGAAACACCATATATTTT. Translation gives CASSPQGGVRGNTIYF. This chain links TRBV27 with TRBJ1-3, with 7 positions matching TRBD1. This CDR3 contains 16 residues. Germline V gives CDR1 MNHEY, CDR2 SMNVEV (reference sequence). Trimming took 5 bases from V and 4 from J; bases not matched to a gene: 11.

V usage is TRBV7-9 and J usage is TRBJ1-2; D is uncertain. The V end was cut by 5 bases, the J end by 6 bases, with 10 bases between. Germline loops: CDR1 SEHNR, CDR2 FQNEAQ (reference sequence). CDR3 length: 12 amino acids. The CDR3 region is CASSENPNGYTF. The CDR3 DNA reads as TGTGCCAGCAGCGAAAACCCTAATGGCTACACCTTC.

This chain joins TRBV30 and TRBJ2-7; weak D call: TRBD2 (6 bases). Between the trimmed V and J ends, which lost 3 bases and 7 bases, there was a span of 19 bases. CDR3 length equals 14 residues. In germline, CDR1 is GTSNPN, CDR2 SVGIG (reference sequence). CDR3 region: CAWRKTGASWEQYF. The DNA of the CDR3 is TGTGCCTGGAGGAAGACGGGAGCATCGTGGGAGCAGTACTTC. The complete variable domain, with remaining parts taken from reference TRBV30 and TRBJ2-7, reads SQTIHQWPATLVQPVGSPLSLECTVEGTSNPNLYWYRQAAGRGLQLLFYSVGIGQISSEVPQNLSASRPQDRQFILSSKKLLLSDSGFYLCAWRKTGASWEQYFGPGTRLTVT.

A single count supports this clone. Here the CDR3 DNA reads TGTGCCAGCAGCGTAGAGAGCATGAACACTGAAGCTTTCTTT. Translated: CASSVESMNTEAFF. V gene TRBV9 combines with J gene TRBJ1-1; D unclear. Trimming left V 0 bases short and J 0 bases short, with 6 bases between. Germline CDR1 SGDLS, CDR2 YYNGEE. The CDR3 spans 14 residues.

The V gene is TRBV28, the J gene TRBJ1-5; TRBD1 matches at 7 bases. The V and J ends lost 6 bases and 4 bases, in that order; junction bases with no gene match: 15. Germline assignment: CDR1 MDHEN and CDR2 SYDVKM. CDR3 length equals 17 residues. CDR3: CASSGRTGASLNQPQHF. The DNA for the CDR3 is TGTGCCAGCAGCGGTCGGACAGGCGCCTCACTAAATCAGCCCCAGCATTTT.

V is TRBV25-1 and J is TRBJ2-6; 8 positions match TRBD1. This CDR3 region has 15 residues. Trimming removed 5 bases from V and 4 bases from J; junction bases left unmatched: 4. Germline V gene lookup returns CDR1 MGHDK and CDR2 SYGVNS. This CDR3 reads CASSPTGAGANVLTF. CDR3 DNA sequence: TGTGCCAGCAGTCCGACAGGGGCCGGGGCCAACGTCCTGACTTTC.

The chain combines TRBV5-1 with TRBJ1-1; TRBD1 aligns across 11 bases. The CDR3 has 15 residues. Germline CDR1 reads SGHRS; CDR2 reads YFSETQ. J lost 1 base, V lost 3 bases, and 2 bases had no gene match. The CDR3 bases are TGCGCCAGCAGCTATGGGACAGGGGGGAACACTGAAGCTTTCTTT. Residues: CASSYGTGGNTEAFF.

The chain employs TRBV19 and TRBJ1-4; 7 bases map to TRBD1. Losses at the gene ends were 4 bases for V and 3 bases for J; bases not matched to a gene: 5. The CDR3 spans 15 residues. Germline V lookup: CDR1 LNHDA, CDR2 SQIVND (reference sequence). The CDR3, as DNA: TGTGCCAGTAGTACCGGGGACAGATCTAATGAAAAACTGTTTTTT. Protein product: CASSTGDRSNEKLFF.

The V gene is TRBV5-4, the J gene TRBJ1-2; possibly TRBD1 for D (5 bases). The germline CDR1 and CDR2 sequences are SGHNT and YYREEE (reference sequence). The length of the CDR3 is 14 residues. Trimming removed 4 bases from V and 1 base from J, with 11 bases in between. As DNA, the CDR3 is TGTGCCAGCAGCCAGACGACAGTTAACTATGGCTACACCTTC. Translated: CASSQTTVNYGYTF.

V gene TRBV3-1 (or the pseudogene TRBV3-2) combines with J gene TRBJ1-6; TRBD1 might be the D (6 bases). Germline V lookup: CDR1 LGHDT, CDR2 YNNKEL (reference sequence). CDR3 length equals 15 residues. Trimming took 1 base from V and 10 from J, leaving 14 bases between them. The CDR3 DNA is TGTGCCAGCAGCCAAGGGGGAGGGGGACTATCACCCCTCCACTTT. The encoded protein is CASSQGGGGLSPLHF.